What follows are 10 T cell receptor beta chains derived from one specimen sequenced in a study of T cell responses to AZD1222 COVID-19 vaccine. Libraries were prepared by immunoSEQ multiplex PCR; TCRdb keeps only in-frame clonotypes and omits some of them. The sample carries approximately 130,000 clones, approximately 93% recorded once. This specimen was peripheral blood, taken on day 0 of AZD1222 vaccination. The origin of the receptors is an adult in good health.

The chain employs TRBV28 and TRBJ1-1; D possibly corresponds to TRBD1 (5 bases). The CDR3 runs 12 residues. Germline lookup yields CDR1 MDHEN and CDR2 SYDVKM. Trimming removed 6 bases from V and 5 bases from J, with 10 bases in between. DNA of the CDR3: TGTGCCAGCAGATCGGGGGGAACTGAAGCTTTCTTT. Its translation is CASRSGGTEAFF. The full variable domain, completed using reference TRBV28 and TRBJ1-1, is DVKVTQSSRYLVKRTGEKVFLECVQDMDHENMFWYRQDPGLGLRLIYFSYDVKMKEKGDIPEGYSVSREKKERFSLILESASTNQTSMYLCASRSGGTEAFFGQGTRLTVV.

The chain carries TRBV28 and TRBJ1-4; the D is unclear. The length of the CDR3 is 14 residues. Germline loops: CDR1 MDHEN, CDR2 SYDVKM. V shed 2 bases and J shed 8 bases, with 12 bases lying between them. This CDR3 reads CASSLITTLEKLFF. CDR3 DNA: TGTGCCAGCAGTTTAATAACAACCCTCGAAAAACTGTTTTTT.

The chain recombines TRBV5-4 with TRBJ2-1, with D perhaps TRBD1 (5 bases). V gave up 4 bases and J gave up 0 bases, with 8 bases separating them. The CDR3 extends over 14 amino acids. CDR1 is SGHNT and CDR2 is YYREEE in the germline V gene (reference sequence). The CDR3 loop reads CASSDRSSYNEQFF. CDR3 DNA sequence: TGTGCCAGCAGCGACAGAAGCTCCTACAATGAGCAGTTCTTC.

Only one count was recorded for this clone. The J gene is TRBJ2-6, the V gene TRBV30, with D possibly being TRBD1 or TRBD2 (5 bases each). CDR3 length equals 16 residues. CDR1 and CDR2 from the germline V gene are GTSNPN and SVGIG (reference sequence). The V end lost 2 bases, the J end lost 1 base, and 12 bases lay between the germline ends. CDR3 protein: CAWSPGGPSGANVLTF. In DNA, the CDR3 is TGTGCCTGGAGTCCTGGGGGACCTTCTGGGGCCAACGTCCTGACTTTC. The variable domain in full, completed from reference TRBV30 and TRBJ2-6, reads SQTIHQWPATLVQPVGSPLSLECTVEGTSNPNLYWYRQAAGRGLQLLFYSVGIGQISSEVPQNLSASRPQDRQFILSSKKLLLSDSGFYLCAWSPGGPSGANVLTFGAGSRLTVL.

The chain has TRBV18 and TRBJ2-7, with D perhaps TRBD2 (5 bases). The CDR3 has 13 amino acids. Germline CDR1 and CDR2: KGHSH and LQKENI. Trimming took off 3 bases at V and 5 bases at J, with 11 bases between the two ends. The CDR3 DNA reads as TGTGCCAGCTCACCCGGACTCGAGCACGAGCAGTACTTC. Protein sequence: CASSPGLEHEQYF.

V and J are TRBV28 and TRBJ1-1, with TRBD1 as a possible D gene (5 bases). V lost 5 bases and J 5 bases, leaving 15 bases between the germline ends. Germline CDR1 and CDR2: MDHEN and SYDVKM. This CDR3 has 14 residues. CDR3 bases: TGTGCCAGCAGTCCAGGGCAGGGTAAGACTGAAGCTTTCTTT. It specifies CASSPGQGKTEAFF. The full variable domain, its missing parts supplied by reference TRBV28 and TRBJ1-1, is DVKVTQSSRYLVKRTGEKVFLECVQDMDHENMFWYRQDPGLGLRLIYFSYDVKMKEKGDIPEGYSVSREKKERFSLILESASTNQTSMYLCASSPGQGKTEAFFGQGTRLTVV.

The rearrangement links TRBV19 to TRBJ1-1; D gene uncertain. Per the germline V gene, CDR1 is LNHDA and CDR2 is SQIVND (reference sequence). V was trimmed by 6 bases and J by 0 bases, leaving 23 bases between them. This CDR3 region has 18 residues. DNA of the CDR3: TGTGCCAGTAGACTCATCTATGGCATACCTCTCTTGAACACTGAAGCTTTCTTT. Residues: CASRLIYGIPLLNTEAFF.

V usage is TRBV7-9 and J usage is TRBJ1-1; D remains ambiguous. CDR1 and CDR2 (germline): SEHNR, FQNEAQ (reference sequence). The CDR3 loop spans 12 amino acids. The germline V and J ends were trimmed by 5 bases and 7 bases, with 11 bases remaining between them. The CDR3 loop is CASSQYLHEAFF. The CDR3 DNA follows: TGTGCCAGCAGCCAATATCTCCATGAAGCTTTCTTT.

This clone is a singleton in its sample. The chain has TRBV7-9 and TRBJ1-1, with D unclear. Trimming pared 5 bases from V and 3 bases from J, leaving 10 bases between. The germline CDR1 and CDR2 sequences are SEHNR and FQNEAQ (reference sequence). There are 13 residues in the CDR3. CDR3 DNA sequence: TGTGCCAGCAGCCCCCGGAGGGACACTGAAGCTTTCTTT. Encoded protein: CASSPRRDTEAFF. Full variable domain (remainder filled in from reference TRBV7-9 and TRBJ1-1): DTGVSQNPRHKITKRGQNVTFRCDPISEHNRLYWYRQTLGQGPEFLTYFQNEAQLEKSRLLSDRFSAERPKGSFSTLEIQRTEQGDSAMYLCASSPRRDTEAFFGQGTRLTVV.

The CDR3 sequence: CASSFSRSYEQYF. The CDR3 nucleotides are TGTGCCAGCAGTTTCAGCCGATCCTACGAGCAGTACTTC. The J gene is TRBJ2-7, the V gene TRBV12-3 or TRBV12-4; no definite D call. The CDR3 is 13 residues long. Trimming took off 3 bases at V and 1 base at J, with 7 bases between the two ends.